This T cell receptor (beta chain) was sequenced during a study of vaccination and CD4 T cells after COVID-19. The wider study: Mild disease affected roughly 9 convalescent patients and severe disease one, all SARS-CoV-2 positive by nasal swab PCR.

Sequencing of the DNA from cultured CD4+ T cells was carried out with the Oncomine TCR Beta short-read assay. One entry per CDR3 protein, called by TCRdb with MiXCR from the PCR reads. The table records some 16,000 distinct CDR3 sequences, approximately 50% of them present only once. V was clipped by 8 bases and J by 3 bases, with 13 bases between them. Per germline, CDR1 SGHVS and CDR2 FQNEAQ. The CDR3 totals 13 residues. Regarding treatment: roughly ten-day PBMC culture with coronavirus spike peptide pools or control peptides (ViraFEST assay). Cell culture was performed with more than 1.5 million PBMCs per well in the presence of approximately 10 IU/ml IL-2 and 9.5 to 10 ug/ml peptide pools. In the case of this clonotype: Antigen: not known.

The TCR comes from a human donor with COVID-19. The material sequenced was cultured CD4+ T cells from blood, taken after SARS-CoV-2 vaccination. This chain uses TRBV7-8 with TRBJ1-1; D is ambiguous. CDR3 nucleotide sequence: TGTGCCAGCGCCCCTAGCGTGGACACTGAAGCTTTCTTT. This gives the protein CASAPSVDTEAFF.